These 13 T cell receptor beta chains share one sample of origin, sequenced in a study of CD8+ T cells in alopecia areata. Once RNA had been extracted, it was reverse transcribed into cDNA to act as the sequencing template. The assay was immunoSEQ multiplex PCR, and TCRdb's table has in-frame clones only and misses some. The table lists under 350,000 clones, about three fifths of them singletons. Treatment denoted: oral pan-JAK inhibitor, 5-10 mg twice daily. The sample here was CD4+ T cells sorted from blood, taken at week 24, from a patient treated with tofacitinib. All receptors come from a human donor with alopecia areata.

The CDR3 nucleotides are TGTGCCTGGAGCTATAATGAAAAACTGTTTTTT. Its translation is CAWSYNEKLFF. V usage is TRBV30 and J usage is TRBJ1-4; D ambiguous. V gave up 3 bases and J gave up 4 bases, with 3 bases separating them. Germline loops: CDR1 GTSNPN, CDR2 SVGIG (reference sequence). The CDR3 runs to 11 residues. Full variable domain (outside the CDR3, taken from reference TRBV30 and TRBJ1-4): SQTIHQWPATLVQPVGSPLSLECTVEGTSNPNLYWYRQAAGRGLQLLFYSVGIGQISSEVPQNLSASRPQDRQFILSSKKLLLSDSGFYLCAWSYNEKLFFGSGTQLSVL.

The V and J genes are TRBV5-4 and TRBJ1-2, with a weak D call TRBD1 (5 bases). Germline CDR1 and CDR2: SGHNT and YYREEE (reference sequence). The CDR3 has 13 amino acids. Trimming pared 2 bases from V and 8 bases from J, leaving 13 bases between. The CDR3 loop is CASSLGSGAGYTF. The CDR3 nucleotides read TGTGCCAGCAGCTTAGGCAGTGGGGCGGGCTACACCTTC.

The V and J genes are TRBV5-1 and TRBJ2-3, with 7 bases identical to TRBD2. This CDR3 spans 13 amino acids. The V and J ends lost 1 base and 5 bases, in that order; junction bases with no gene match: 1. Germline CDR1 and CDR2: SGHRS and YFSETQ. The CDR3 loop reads CASSLQRGDTQYF. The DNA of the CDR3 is TGCGCCAGCAGCTTGCAGCGGGGAGATACGCAGTATTTT.

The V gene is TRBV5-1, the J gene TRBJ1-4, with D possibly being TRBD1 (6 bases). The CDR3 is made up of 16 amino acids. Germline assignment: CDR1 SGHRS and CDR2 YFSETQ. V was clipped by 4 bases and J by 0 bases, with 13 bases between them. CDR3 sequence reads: CASSLTGDATNEKLFF. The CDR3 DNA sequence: TGCGCCAGCAGCCTGACAGGAGACGCAACTAATGAAAAACTGTTTTTT.

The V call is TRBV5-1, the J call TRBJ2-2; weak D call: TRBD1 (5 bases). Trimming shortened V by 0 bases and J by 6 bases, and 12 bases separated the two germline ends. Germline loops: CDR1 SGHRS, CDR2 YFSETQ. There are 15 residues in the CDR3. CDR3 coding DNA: TGCGCCAGCAGCTTGGTGGCAGGGAAAGCCGGGGAGCTGTTTTTT. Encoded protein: CASSLVAGKAGELFF.

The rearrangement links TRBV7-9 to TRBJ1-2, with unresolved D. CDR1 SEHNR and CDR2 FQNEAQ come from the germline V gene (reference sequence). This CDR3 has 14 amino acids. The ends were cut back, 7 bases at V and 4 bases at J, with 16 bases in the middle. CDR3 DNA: TGTGCCAGCACCCCCCACCGGGGTGGCTATGGCTACACCTTC. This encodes CASTPHRGGYGYTF.

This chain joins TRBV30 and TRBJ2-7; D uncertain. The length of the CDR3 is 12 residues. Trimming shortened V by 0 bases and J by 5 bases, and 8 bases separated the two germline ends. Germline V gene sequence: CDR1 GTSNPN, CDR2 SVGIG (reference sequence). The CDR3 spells CAWSVQGHEQYF. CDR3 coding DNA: TGTGCCTGGAGTGTACAAGGGCACGAGCAGTACTTC.

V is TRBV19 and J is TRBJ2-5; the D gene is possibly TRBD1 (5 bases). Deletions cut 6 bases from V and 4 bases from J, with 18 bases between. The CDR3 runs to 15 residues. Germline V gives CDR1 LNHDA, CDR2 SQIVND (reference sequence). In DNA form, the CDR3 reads TGTGCCAGTAGCCGGACATCCATCCTGGGAGAGACCCAGTACTTC. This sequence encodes CASSRTSILGETQYF.

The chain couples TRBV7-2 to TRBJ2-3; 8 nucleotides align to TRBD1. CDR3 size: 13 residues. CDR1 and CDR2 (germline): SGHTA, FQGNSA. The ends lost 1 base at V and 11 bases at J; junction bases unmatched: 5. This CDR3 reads CASSLGPDRGQYF. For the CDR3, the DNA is TGTGCCAGCAGCTTAGGCCCAGACAGGGGGCAGTATTTT.

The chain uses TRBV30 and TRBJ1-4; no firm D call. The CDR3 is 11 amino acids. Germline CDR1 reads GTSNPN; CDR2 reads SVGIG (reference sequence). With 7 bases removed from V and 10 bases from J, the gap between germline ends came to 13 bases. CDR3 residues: CASLTVGKLFF. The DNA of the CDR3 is TGTGCCTCCCTGACCGTGGGAAAACTGTTTTTT.

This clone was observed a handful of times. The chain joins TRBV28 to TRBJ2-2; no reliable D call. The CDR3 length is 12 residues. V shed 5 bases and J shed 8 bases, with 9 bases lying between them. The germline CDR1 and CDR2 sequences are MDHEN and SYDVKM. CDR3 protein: CASSLSLGELFF. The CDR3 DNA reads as TGTGCCAGCAGTCTATCCTTGGGGGAGCTGTTTTTT.

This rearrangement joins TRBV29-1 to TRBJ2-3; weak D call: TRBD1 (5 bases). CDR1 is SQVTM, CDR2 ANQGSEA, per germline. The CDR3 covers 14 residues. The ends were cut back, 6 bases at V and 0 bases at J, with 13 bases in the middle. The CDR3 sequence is CSVVLTESTDTQYF. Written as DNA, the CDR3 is TGCAGCGTAGTCTTGACAGAAAGCACAGATACGCAGTATTTT.

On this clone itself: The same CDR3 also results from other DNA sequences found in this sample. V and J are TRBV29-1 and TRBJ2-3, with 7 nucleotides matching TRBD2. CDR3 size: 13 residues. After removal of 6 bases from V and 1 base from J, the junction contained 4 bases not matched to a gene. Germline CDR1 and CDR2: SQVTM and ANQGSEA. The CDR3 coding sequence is TGCAGCGTGGATCGGGGGGGCACAGATACGCAGTATTTT. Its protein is CSVDRGGTDTQYF.